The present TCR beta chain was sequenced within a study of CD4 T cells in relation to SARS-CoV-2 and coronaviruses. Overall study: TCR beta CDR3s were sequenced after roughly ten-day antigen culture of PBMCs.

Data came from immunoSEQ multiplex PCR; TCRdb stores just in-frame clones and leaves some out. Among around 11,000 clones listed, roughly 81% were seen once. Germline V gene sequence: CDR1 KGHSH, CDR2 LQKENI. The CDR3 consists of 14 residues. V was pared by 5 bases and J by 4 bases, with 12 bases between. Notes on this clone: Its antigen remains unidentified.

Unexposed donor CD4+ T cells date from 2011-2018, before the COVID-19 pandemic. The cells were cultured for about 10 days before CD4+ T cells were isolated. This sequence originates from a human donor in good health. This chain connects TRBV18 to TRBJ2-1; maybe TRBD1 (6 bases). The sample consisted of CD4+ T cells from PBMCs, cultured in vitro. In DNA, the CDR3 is TGTGCCAGCTCAGCAGCGACAGGTTACAATGAGCAGTTCTTC. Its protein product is CASSAATGYNEQFF.